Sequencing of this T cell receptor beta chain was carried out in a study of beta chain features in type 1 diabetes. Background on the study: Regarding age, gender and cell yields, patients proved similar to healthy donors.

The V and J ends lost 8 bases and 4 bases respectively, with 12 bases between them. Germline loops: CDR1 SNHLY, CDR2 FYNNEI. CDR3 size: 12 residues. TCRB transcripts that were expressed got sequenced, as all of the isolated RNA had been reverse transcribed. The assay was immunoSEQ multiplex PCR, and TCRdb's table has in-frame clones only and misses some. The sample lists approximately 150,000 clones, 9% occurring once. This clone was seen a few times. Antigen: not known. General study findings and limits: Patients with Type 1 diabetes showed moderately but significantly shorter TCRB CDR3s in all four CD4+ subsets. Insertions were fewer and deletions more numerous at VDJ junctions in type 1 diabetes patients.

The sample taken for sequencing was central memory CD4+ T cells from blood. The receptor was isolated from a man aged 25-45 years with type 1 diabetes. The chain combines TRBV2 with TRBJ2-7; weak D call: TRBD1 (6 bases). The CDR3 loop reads CASRTALYEQYF. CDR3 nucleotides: TGTGCCAGCCGGACAGCCCTTTACGAGCAGTACTTC.